This is a list of T cell receptor beta chains from one sample in a study of siplizumab effects on memory and regulatory T cells. Assay: immunoSEQ multiplex PCR; the TCRdb copy retains only in-frame clones and omits some. This sample yields approximately 65,000 clones, of which 75% to 90% are seen a single time; 3.5% to 4.5% belongs to the top ten. The sequenced material came from memory CD4+ T cells sorted from blood. Receptors were obtained from a human donor in good health. CDR3s leave out the opening cysteine and the closing phenylalanine or tryptophan. Fields, in order: CDR3 protein, V gene, CDR3 length, J gene, D gene. The D gene is left open where the match is weak.

CDR3: ASSTSRDEWNTGELF
V: TRBV7-7
length: 15
J: TRBJ2-2
D: NA

CDR3: ASSADGSKGYT
V: TRBV9
length: 11
J: TRBJ1-2
D: NA

CDR3: ASSYGLGAEAF
V: TRBV6-5
length: 11
J: TRBJ1-1
D: NA

CDR3: ASSIGLVNTEAF
V: TRBV5-4
length: 12
J: TRBJ1-1
D: NA

CDR3: ASSPMGLGSNQPQH
V: TRBV7-6
length: 14
J: TRBJ1-5
D: NA

CDR3: ASRLAEEGEQY
V: TRBV19
length: 11
J: TRBJ2-7
D: TRBD2

CDR3: ASSYSFAGGPYEQY
V: TRBV6-5
length: 14
J: TRBJ2-7
D: TRBD2

CDR3: ASSPRGLGEQY
V: TRBV11-1
length: 11
J: TRBJ2-7
D: NA

CDR3: ASTAPGLADKRGDTQY
V: TRBV2
length: 16
J: TRBJ2-3
D: TRBD2

CDR3: ASSYTGTSTYGYT
V: TRBV6-5
length: 13
J: TRBJ1-2
D: NA

CDR3: ASRGSGTGPYGYT
V: TRBV6-1
length: 13
J: TRBJ1-2
D: TRBD1

CDR3: ASSLGAEGGQPQH
V: TRBV7-9
length: 13
J: TRBJ1-5
D: NA

CDR3: ASSASRLAVTDTQY
V: TRBV6-1
length: 14
J: TRBJ2-3
D: TRBD2

CDR3: ASSSMTSGDTQY
V: TRBV5-4
length: 12
J: TRBJ2-3
D: TRBD2

CDR3: ASSSTQLRDPGELF
V: TRBV5-1
length: 14
J: TRBJ2-2
D: NA

CDR3: ASSQANTGELF
V: TRBV14
length: 11
J: TRBJ2-2
D: NA

CDR3: ASSLAGQGVLGNQY
V: TRBV5-1
length: 14
J: TRBJ2-7
D: TRBD1

CDR3: ASSGTGSSGNTIY
V: TRBV2
length: 13
J: TRBJ1-3
D: TRBD1

CDR3: ASRSRQGRNTEAF
V: TRBV7-2
length: 13
J: TRBJ1-1
D: TRBD1

CDR3: AWSFYSVNTIY
V: TRBV30
length: 11
J: TRBJ1-3
D: NA

CDR3: AWSVYGGYT
V: TRBV30
length: 9
J: TRBJ1-2
D: NA

CDR3: ASSQHRDYISYNEQF
V: TRBV4-1
length: 15
J: TRBJ2-1
D: NA

CDR3: ASSQVFGGAF
V: TRBV14
length: 10
J: TRBJ1-1
D: NA

CDR3: ASSGGLSGGRDTQY
V: TRBV5-4
length: 14
J: TRBJ2-3
D: TRBD2

CDR3: ASSPGTRGEQY
V: TRBV5-1
length: 11
J: TRBJ2-7
D: NA

CDR3: ASSLVGQSHEQY
V: TRBV7-6
length: 12
J: TRBJ2-7
D: TRBD1

CDR3: ASRTQGFYNEQF
V: TRBV19
length: 12
J: TRBJ2-1
D: NA

CDR3: ATSRDRGKYEQY
V: TRBV15
length: 12
J: TRBJ2-7
D: TRBD1

CDR3: ASSWGTGPNEQY
V: TRBV2
length: 12
J: TRBJ2-7
D: TRBD1

CDR3: ASSQGGSGRNTGELF
V: TRBV10-1
length: 15
J: TRBJ2-2
D: TRBD2

CDR3: ASSLEGLGSSYEQY
V: TRBV5-6
length: 14
J: TRBJ2-7
D: NA

CDR3: ASSWAGGSNTGELF
V: TRBV19
length: 14
J: TRBJ2-2
D: TRBD2

CDR3: ASSQAGENSPLH
V: TRBV4-2
length: 12
J: TRBJ1-6
D: NA

CDR3: ASSQDRSGGFQETQY
V: TRBV4-2
length: 15
J: TRBJ2-5
D: TRBD2

CDR3: ASGAVTSGITGELF
V: TRBV12-5
length: 14
J: TRBJ2-2
D: TRBD2

CDR3: ATPEQGAGDTQY
V: TRBV6-4
length: 12
J: TRBJ2-3
D: TRBD1

CDR3: ASSSWGGNSPLH
V: TRBV27
length: 12
J: TRBJ1-6
D: NA

CDR3: ASSSTGSSYEQY
V: TRBV5-6
length: 12
J: TRBJ2-7
D: NA

CDR3: ASSEQGSEAF
V: TRBV11-2
length: 10
J: TRBJ1-1
D: TRBD1